This T cell receptor beta chain was documented in a study of T cell repertoires in ileal Crohn's disease. The wider study: At surgery, roughly 35% of patients smoked, with median disease duration about 7.9 years. From the resection specimen's proximal margin, biopsies were taken as MI.

J was trimmed by 4 bases and V by 4 bases; bases with no gene match: 14. The CDR3 spans 17 residues. Germline V gives CDR1 SGDLS, CDR2 YYNGEE. Libraries were prepared by immunoSEQ multiplex PCR; TCRdb keeps only in-frame clonotypes and omits some of them. The data contain about 3,000 clones, around 90% of them singletons. The time point denotes: proximal margin of the surgical specimen (macroscopically non-inflamed). Patients were adults with ileal or ileocolonic Crohn's disease needing resection. The chain has TRBV9 and TRBJ2-7, with 10 bases matching TRBD1. Material for sequencing was ileal tissue. This TCR was recovered from an adult with Crohn's disease. CDR3 region: CASSPMGGTGAIYEQYF. CDR3 nucleotide sequence: TGTGCCAGCAGCCCCATGGGTGGGACAGGGGCCATTTACGAGCAGTACTTC.